This TCR beta chain was found in a study of response to subunit inactivated influenza vaccine. Findings and caveats of the study: That few new T cells are recruited by each seasonal influenza vaccination was the authors' suggestion.

TCRdb redid the calling of the RT-PCR reads with MiXCR, one entry per CDR3 protein. Among fewer than 750,000 distinct CDR3 sequences listed, approximately 15% were seen once. V lost 7 bases to trimming and J lost 1 base, with 13 bases between them. This CDR3 has 15 amino acids. CDR1 and CDR2 from the germline V gene are SEHNR and FQNEAQ (reference sequence). This clonotype was observed a few times. Its antigen is unknown. The V and J genes are TRBV7-9 and TRBJ2-2; a possible D gene is TRBD2 (6 bases). The TCR comes from a man aged 45 to 65 who received an inactivated influenza vaccine. The source material was PBMCs from blood, sampled 12 days after vaccination. The CDR3 sequence is CASTISGQNTGELFF. In nucleotides, the CDR3 is TGTGCCAGCACAATAAGCGGGCAGAACACCGGGGAGCTGTTTTTT.